Listed below are T cell receptor beta chains from one sample, sequenced in a study of vaccination effects on CD4 cells after COVID-19. Profiled with immunoSEQ multiplex PCR; TCRdb holds only in-frame clones, not every one. The repertoire has some 27,000 clones, around 70% of them found once; the top ten carry 10% to 13%. The antigens for these receptors are not known. Sequenced here: CD4+ T cells from PBMCs cultured with HCoV-NL63 spike peptides, sampled after COVID-19 vaccination. These TCRs come from a human donor who received a COVID-19 vaccine. Both conserved end residues are part of each CDR3. D genes are given only for firm matches. Expanded clones get a size class; other rows say once, few or many, or leave the size out.

TRBV7-8	TRBD2	once	TRBJ2-1	TGTGCCAGCAGCCAGTACCGACTAGCGGGTGAATATGAGCAGTTCTTC	CASSQYRLAGEYEQFF
TRBV5-1	TRBD2	.	TRBJ2-2	TGCGCCAGCAGCCCGGGGGGACTAGCGTTCGGCGGGGAGCTGTTTTTT	CASSPGGLAFGGELFF
TRBV7-9	.	few	TRBJ1-1	TGTGCCAGCAGCTTAGCCCTAGGGTCCACTGAAGCTTTCTTT	CASSLALGSTEAFF
TRBV30	.	few	TRBJ2-7	TGTGCCTGGAGTGGACAGTTCTACGAGCAGTACTTC	CAWSGQFYEQYF
TRBV2	.	.	TRBJ2-2	TGTGCCAGCAGTGCAGGGGCGGTGGCCGGGGAGCTGTTTTTT	CASSAGAVAGELFF
TRBV6-5	TRBD1	.	TRBJ1-2	TGTGCCAGCAACGACCCCGGACAGGGCGACGGCTACACCTTC	CASNDPGQGDGYTF
TRBV5-5	TRBD2	.	TRBJ2-5	TGTGCCAGCAGCCCGGGGACTATCCAAGAGACCCAGTACTTC	CASSPGTIQETQYF
TRBV11-2	.	.	TRBJ1-2	TGTGCCAGCAGCTTATACGAAGGATATGGCTACACCTTC	CASSLYEGYGYTF
TRBV7-4	.	.	TRBJ1-5	TGTGCCAGCCCTAGGCAGGGAGATCAGCCCCAGCATTTT	CASPRQGDQPQHF
TRBV10-2	.	.	TRBJ1-5	TGCGCCAGCAGTGTTGCGATAGGGGATAGCAATCAGCCCCAGCATTTT	CASSVAIGDSNQPQHF
TRBV5-6	TRBD2	few	TRBJ2-1	TGTGCCAGCAGCTTGGCCTGGCGGGAGGCTCGGTTCTTC	CASSLAWREARFF
TRBV2	TRBD2	.	TRBJ2-1	TGTGCGAGCGGGGGAAACGAGCAGTTCTTC	CASGGNEQFF
TRBV2	.	.	TRBJ1-3	TGTGCCAGCAGTGAAGGGAGTTCTGGAAACACCATATATTTT	CASSEGSSGNTIYF
TRBV10-3	.	.	TRBJ1-5	TGTGCCATCGCACCCGGGGCGGGCAATCAGCCCCAGCATTTT	CAIAPGAGNQPQHF
TRBV5-1	.	.	TRBJ1-3	TGCGCCAGCAGCGGCAACTCTGGAAACACCATATATTTT	CASSGNSGNTIYF
TRBV7-9	.	few	TRBJ1-5	TGTGCCAGCAGCCACCGCGGGGCGGCTCAGCCCCAGCATTTT	CASSHRGAAQPQHF
TRBV6-5	.	.	TRBJ1-5	TGTGCCAGCAGTTACTCCGCGGATCAGCCCCAGCATTTT	CASSYSADQPQHF
TRBV10-1	TRBD1	.	TRBJ2-7	TGCGCCAGCAGTGAGTCCTGGACAGGGCCCCCCTACGAGCAGTACTTC	CASSESWTGPPYEQYF
TRBV18	TRBD1	few	TRBJ1-5	TGTGCCAGCTCATACGGACAGGGTGGCAATCAGCCCCAGCATTTT	CASSYGQGGNQPQHF
TRBV3-1/TRBV3-2	TRBD2	once	TRBJ2-5	TGTGCCAGCACCCCCCTACGGGACTATCGGACCCAGTACTTC	CASTPLRDYRTQYF
TRBV5-4	TRBD1	once	TRBJ1-6	TGTGCCAGCAGCTTGGGGGGCGGACAGGTCTTCTCACCCCTCCACTTT	CASSLGGGQVFSPLHF
TRBV6-2/TRBV6-3	TRBD2	.	TRBJ2-5	TGTGCCAGCAGCACTGGACTAGCGGGAGTTGAGACCCAGTACTTC	CASSTGLAGVETQYF
TRBV18	.	once	TRBJ2-7	TGTGCCAGCTCACCCAGCGCCATAGTAGGGTCTTCCTACGAGCAGTACTTC	CASSPSAIVGSSYEQYF
TRBV7-8	.	.	TRBJ2-3	TGTGCCAGCAGCCTCGGGACGGGATTAACAGATACGCAGTATTTT	CASSLGTGLTDTQYF
TRBV6-1	.	.	TRBJ2-7	TGTGCCAGCAGTGAAGGGGCCGTTAGGAGCGCCTACGAGCAGTACTTC	CASSEGAVRSAYEQYF
TRBV6-5	.	few	TRBJ1-2	TGTGCCAGCAGGAACCAGGATAGCCCCAGGAGGGGCTACACCTTC	CASRNQDSPRRGYTF
TRBV7-8	.	few	TRBJ2-7	TGTGCCAGCAGCTTAGGAGGGGAGAGGGAGCAGTACTTC	CASSLGGEREQYF
TRBV3-1/TRBV3-2	TRBD2	.	TRBJ2-1	TGTGCCAGCAGCCAAGGGCCTCCGGGACTAGGCCTTGTCAATGAGCAGTTCTTC	CASSQGPPGLGLVNEQFF
TRBV6-5	TRBD1	few	TRBJ1-2	TGTGCCAGCAGGCGCCGGGACAGACCATATGGCTACACCTTC	CASRRRDRPYGYTF
TRBV28	.	.	TRBJ1-2	TGTGCCAGCAGGTTGACAGGAATTTACTATGGCTACACCTTC	CASRLTGIYYGYTF
TRBV15	.	.	TRBJ2-7	TGTGCCACCAGCAGAGATCCGGGGGCAGGCTACGAGCAGTACTTC	CATSRDPGAGYEQYF
TRBV5-1	.	.	TRBJ1-1	TGCGCCAGCAGCTTGGAGGGGAGGGTGAACACTGAAGCTTTCTTT	CASSLEGRVNTEAFF
TRBV10-3	TRBD2	.	TRBJ2-3	TGTGCCATCACTACGGGACTAGCGGGAGCTGGGTCAGATACGCAGTATTTT	CAITTGLAGAGSDTQYF
TRBV6-5	TRBD2	once	TRBJ2-2	TGTGCCAGCAAGAGGACTAGCACCGGGGAGCTGTTTTTT	CASKRTSTGELFF
TRBV6-1	.	.	TRBJ2-1	TGTGCCAGCAGTGAAGGGGGACTCTCCTACAATGAGCAGTTCTTC	CASSEGGLSYNEQFF
TRBV11-1	TRBD1	.	TRBJ1-6	TGTGCCAGCAGCGCGAGACAGGGGACGAGGGCACCCCTCCACTTT	CASSARQGTRAPLHF
TRBV5-5	TRBD2	.	TRBJ2-3	TGTGCCAGCAGCCCACTAGCGGGGTACACAGATACGCAGTATTTT	CASSPLAGYTDTQYF
TRBV5-4	.	.	TRBJ2-1	TGTGCCAGCAGCTTTTACCGGGAGAACAACAATGAGCAGTTCTTC	CASSFYRENNNEQFF
TRBV6-5	.	.	TRBJ2-7	TGTGCCAGCAGGGCCGGGCTCTCCAAGGGGGAGCAGTACTTC	CASRAGLSKGEQYF
TRBV12-3/TRBV12-4	.	.	TRBJ2-1	TGTGCCAGCAGTTTACCCCAGCAGTTCTTC	CASSLPQQFF
TRBV19	TRBD1	.	TRBJ1-4	TGTGCCAGTAGTACACGACAGGGGGCTGCTAATGAAAAACTGTTTTTT	CASSTRQGAANEKLFF
TRBV19	.	few	TRBJ1-6	TGTGCCAGTAGTGGGGGAATGACTTTGGATTCACCCCTCCACTTT	CASSGGMTLDSPLHF
TRBV9	.	.	TRBJ2-6	TGTGCCAGCAGCGTAGTAGAGGCTGGGGCCAACGTCCTGACTTTC	CASSVVEAGANVLTF
TRBV27	.	.	TRBJ2-6	TGTGCCAGCAGTCCCACAGGGAGTAGTATCTGGGCCAACGTCCTGACTTTC	CASSPTGSSIWANVLTF
TRBV11-2	.	.	TRBJ1-3	TGTGCCAGCAGCACAGGTTCCTCTGGAAACACCATATATTTT	CASSTGSSGNTIYF
TRBV7-2	.	.	TRBJ2-5	TGTGCCAGCAGCTTGGGGTCTCAGGGTTGGGGCCAAGAGACCCAGTACTTC	CASSLGSQGWGQETQYF
TRBV5-4	TRBD1	once	TRBJ2-2	TGTGCCAGCAGCTCGGGACAGGGTCCGAACACCGGGGAGCTGTTTTTT	CASSSGQGPNTGELFF
TRBV7-9	.	.	TRBJ2-1	TGTGCCAGCAGCTTTAGCGAGCTAAACAACAATGAGCAGTTCTTC	CASSFSELNNNEQFF
TRBV6-5	.	.	TRBJ1-6	TGTGCCAGCAGTTACTCGACCGGCTCCTATAATTCACCCCTCCACTTT	CASSYSTGSYNSPLHF
TRBV12-3/TRBV12-4	.	.	TRBJ2-3	TGTGCCAGCAGTTTATCCCAAACATATACGCAGTATTTT	CASSLSQTYTQYF
TRBV2	.	few	TRBJ2-7	TGTGCCAGCCTAGTTGGTGGGAGGACCTACGAGCAGTACTTC	CASLVGGRTYEQYF
TRBV4-2	.	.	TRBJ2-1	TGTGCCAGCAGCCAAGAGTTGGGGACAAACTACAATGAGCAGTTCTTC	CASSQELGTNYNEQFF
TRBV3-1/TRBV3-2	.	.	TRBJ1-2	TGTGCCAGCAGCGCGACAGCCGGAGGGAAGGTCGGTGGCTACACCTTC	CASSATAGGKVGGYTF